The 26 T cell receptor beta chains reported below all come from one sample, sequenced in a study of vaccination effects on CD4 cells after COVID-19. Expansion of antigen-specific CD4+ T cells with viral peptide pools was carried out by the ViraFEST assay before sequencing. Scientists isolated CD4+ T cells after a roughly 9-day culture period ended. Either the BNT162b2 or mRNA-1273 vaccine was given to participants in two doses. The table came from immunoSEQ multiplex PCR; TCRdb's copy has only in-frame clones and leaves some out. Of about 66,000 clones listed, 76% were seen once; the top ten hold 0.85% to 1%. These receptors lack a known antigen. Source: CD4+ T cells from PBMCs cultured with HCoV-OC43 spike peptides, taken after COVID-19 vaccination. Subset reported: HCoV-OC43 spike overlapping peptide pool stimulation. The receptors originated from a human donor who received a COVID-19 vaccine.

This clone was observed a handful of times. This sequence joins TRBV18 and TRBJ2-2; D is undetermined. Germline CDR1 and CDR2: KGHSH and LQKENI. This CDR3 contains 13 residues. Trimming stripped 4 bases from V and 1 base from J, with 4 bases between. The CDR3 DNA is TGTGCCAGCTCACTACGGAACACCGGGGAGCTGTTTTTT. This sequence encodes CASSLRNTGELFF.

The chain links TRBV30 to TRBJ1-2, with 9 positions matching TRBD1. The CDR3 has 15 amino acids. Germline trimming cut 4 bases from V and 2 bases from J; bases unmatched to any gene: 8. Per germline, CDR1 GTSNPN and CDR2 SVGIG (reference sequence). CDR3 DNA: TGTGCCTGGACTGCCCCGGGACAGGGAAACTATGGCTACACCTTC. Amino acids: CAWTAPGQGNYGYTF.

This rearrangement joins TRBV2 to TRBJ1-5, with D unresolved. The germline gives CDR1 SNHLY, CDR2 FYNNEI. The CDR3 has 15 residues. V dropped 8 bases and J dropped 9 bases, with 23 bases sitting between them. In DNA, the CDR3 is TGTGCCAGCGGGCCCGGGCTTTCGGCAGGTCGGCCCCAGCATTTT. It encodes CASGPGLSAGRPQHF.

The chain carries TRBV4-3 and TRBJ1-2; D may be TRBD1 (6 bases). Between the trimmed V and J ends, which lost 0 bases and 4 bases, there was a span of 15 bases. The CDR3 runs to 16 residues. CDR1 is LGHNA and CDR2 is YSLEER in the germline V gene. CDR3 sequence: CASSQDTGYLGYGYTF. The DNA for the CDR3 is TGCGCCAGCAGCCAAGATACAGGGTATCTTGGCTATGGCTACACCTTC.

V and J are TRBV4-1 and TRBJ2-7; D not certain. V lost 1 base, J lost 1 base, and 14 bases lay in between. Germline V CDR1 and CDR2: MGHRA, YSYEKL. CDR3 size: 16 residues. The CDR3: CASSQGAAGHSYEQYV. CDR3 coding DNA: TGCGCCAGCAGCCAAGGTGCGGCAGGTCATTCCTACGAGCAGTACGTC.

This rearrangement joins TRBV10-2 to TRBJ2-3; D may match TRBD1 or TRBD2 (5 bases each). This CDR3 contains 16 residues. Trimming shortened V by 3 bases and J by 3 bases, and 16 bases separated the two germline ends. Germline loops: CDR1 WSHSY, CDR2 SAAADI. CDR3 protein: CASSEGTGIRTDTQYF. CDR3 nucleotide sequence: TGCGCCAGCAGTGAAGGGACGGGTATAAGGACAGATACGCAGTATTTT.

Here the CDR3 reads CAIRDGGATTQETQYF. The DNA of the CDR3 is TGTGCCATCAGGGACGGGGGAGCGACTACCCAAGAGACCCAGTACTTC. This chain uses TRBV10-3 with TRBJ2-5; TRBD2 might be the D (6 bases). The V end was cut by 6 bases, the J end by 1 base, with 18 bases between. Germline values: CDR1 ENHRY, CDR2 SYGVKD. The CDR3 has 16 amino acids.

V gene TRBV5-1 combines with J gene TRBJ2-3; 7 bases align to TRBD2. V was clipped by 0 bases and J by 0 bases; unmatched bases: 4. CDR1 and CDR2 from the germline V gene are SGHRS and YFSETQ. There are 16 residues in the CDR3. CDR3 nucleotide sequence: TGCGCCAGCAGCTTGGGGGGGGGAACTAGCACAGATACGCAGTATTTT. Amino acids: CASSLGGGTSTDTQYF.

DNA for the CDR3: TGTGCCTGGAGTGTACGGTCCAATGAGCAGTTCTTC. Residues: CAWSVRSNEQFF. The rearrangement joins TRBV30 to TRBJ2-1; unclear D gene. Germline loops: CDR1 GTSNPN, CDR2 SVGIG (reference sequence). The V and J ends lost 0 bases and 6 bases respectively, with 6 bases between them. This CDR3 is built from 12 residues.

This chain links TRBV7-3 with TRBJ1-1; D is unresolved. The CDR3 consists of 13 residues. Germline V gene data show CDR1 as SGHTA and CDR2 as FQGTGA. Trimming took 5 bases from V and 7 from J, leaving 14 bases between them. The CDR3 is CASSPRTLVEAFF. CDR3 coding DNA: TGTGCCAGCAGCCCGCGGACCCTAGTTGAAGCTTTCTTT.

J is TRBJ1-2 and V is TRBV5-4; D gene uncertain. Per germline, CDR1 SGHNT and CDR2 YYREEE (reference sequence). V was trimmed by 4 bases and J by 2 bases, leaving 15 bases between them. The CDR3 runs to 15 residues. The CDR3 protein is CASSHKTETNYGYTF. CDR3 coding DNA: TGTGCCAGCAGCCATAAAACAGAGACCAACTATGGCTACACCTTC.

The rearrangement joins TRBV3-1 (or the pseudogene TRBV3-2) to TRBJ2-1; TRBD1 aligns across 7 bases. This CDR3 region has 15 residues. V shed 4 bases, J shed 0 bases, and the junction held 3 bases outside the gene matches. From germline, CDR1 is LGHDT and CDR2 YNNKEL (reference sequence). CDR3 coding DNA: TGTGCCAGCAGCCGAACAGGGGACTCCTACAATGAGCAGTTCTTC. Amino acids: CASSRTGDSYNEQFF.

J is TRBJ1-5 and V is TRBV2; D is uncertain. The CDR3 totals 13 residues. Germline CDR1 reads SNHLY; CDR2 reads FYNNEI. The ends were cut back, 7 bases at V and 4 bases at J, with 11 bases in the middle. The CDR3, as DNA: TGTGCCAGCACGAAGGACCTAAATCAGCCCCAGCATTTT. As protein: CASTKDLNQPQHF.

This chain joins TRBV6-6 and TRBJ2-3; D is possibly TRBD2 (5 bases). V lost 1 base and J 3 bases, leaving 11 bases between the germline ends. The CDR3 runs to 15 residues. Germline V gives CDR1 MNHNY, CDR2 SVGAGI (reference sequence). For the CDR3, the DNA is TGTGCCAGCAGTTACTTTGCCCCGGGGACAGATACGCAGTATTTT. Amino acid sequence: CASSYFAPGTDTQYF.

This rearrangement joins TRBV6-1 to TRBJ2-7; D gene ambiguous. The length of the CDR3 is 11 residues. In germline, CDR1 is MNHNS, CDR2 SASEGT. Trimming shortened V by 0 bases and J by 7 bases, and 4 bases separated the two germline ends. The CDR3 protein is CASSEAREQYV. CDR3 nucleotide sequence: TGTGCCAGCAGTGAAGCCCGGGAGCAGTACGTC.

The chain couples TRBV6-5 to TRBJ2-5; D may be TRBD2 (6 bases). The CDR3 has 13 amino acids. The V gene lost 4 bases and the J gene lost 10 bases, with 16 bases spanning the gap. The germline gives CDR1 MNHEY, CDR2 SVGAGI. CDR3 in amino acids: CASSSENRDFQYF. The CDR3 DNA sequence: TGTGCCAGCAGTTCAGAGAATCGGGACTTCCAGTACTTC.

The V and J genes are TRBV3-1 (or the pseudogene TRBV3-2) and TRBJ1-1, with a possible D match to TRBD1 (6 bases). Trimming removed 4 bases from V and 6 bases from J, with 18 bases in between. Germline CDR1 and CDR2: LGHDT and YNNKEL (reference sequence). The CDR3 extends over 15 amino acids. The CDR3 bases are TGTGCCAGCAGCCTTCAGGACAGTTCAAGCCCTGAAGCTTTCTTT. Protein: CASSLQDSSSPEAFF.

This CDR3 is CASSSPKGRLNEKLFF. CDR3 bases: TGCGCCAGCAGCTCCCCGAAGGGCAGATTAAATGAAAAACTGTTTTTT. This chain joins TRBV4-1 and TRBJ1-4; no definite D call. This CDR3 contains 16 residues. Germline values: CDR1 MGHRA, CDR2 YSYEKL. V was cut by 5 bases and J by 5 bases, with 18 bases left in between.

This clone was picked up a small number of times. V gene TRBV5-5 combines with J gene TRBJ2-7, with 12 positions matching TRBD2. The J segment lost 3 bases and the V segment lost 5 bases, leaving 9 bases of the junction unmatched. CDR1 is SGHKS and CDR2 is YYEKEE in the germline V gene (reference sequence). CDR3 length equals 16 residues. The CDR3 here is CASRNTSGGTIYEQYV. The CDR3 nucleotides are TGTGCCAGCAGGAATACTAGCGGGGGGACTATCTACGAGCAGTACGTC.

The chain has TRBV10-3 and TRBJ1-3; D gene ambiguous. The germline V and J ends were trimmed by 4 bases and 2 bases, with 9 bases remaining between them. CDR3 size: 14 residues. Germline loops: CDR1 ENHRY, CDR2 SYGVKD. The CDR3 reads CAISVSPAGNTIYF. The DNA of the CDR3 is TGTGCCATCAGTGTATCACCGGCTGGAAACACCATATATTTT.

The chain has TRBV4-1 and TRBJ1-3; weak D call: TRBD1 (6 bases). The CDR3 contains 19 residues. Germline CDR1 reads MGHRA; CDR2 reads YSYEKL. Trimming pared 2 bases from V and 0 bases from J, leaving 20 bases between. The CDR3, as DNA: TGCGCCAGCAGCCAACCAACTGGACAGTTAAAAAACTCTGGAAACACCATATATTTT. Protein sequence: CASSQPTGQLKNSGNTIYF.

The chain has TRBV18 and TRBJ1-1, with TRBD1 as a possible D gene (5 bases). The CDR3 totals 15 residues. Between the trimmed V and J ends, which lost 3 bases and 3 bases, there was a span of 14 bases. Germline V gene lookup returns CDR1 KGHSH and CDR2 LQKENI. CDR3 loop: CASSPGAGQDTEAFF. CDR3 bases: TGTGCCAGCTCACCCGGGGCGGGGCAGGACACTGAAGCTTTCTTT.

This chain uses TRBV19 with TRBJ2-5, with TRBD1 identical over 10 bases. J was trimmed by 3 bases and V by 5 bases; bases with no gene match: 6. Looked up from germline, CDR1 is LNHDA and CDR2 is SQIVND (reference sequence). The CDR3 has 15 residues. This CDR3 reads CASSLDRGKKETQYF. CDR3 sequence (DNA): TGTGCCAGTAGTTTGGACAGGGGGAAGAAAGAGACCCAGTACTTC.

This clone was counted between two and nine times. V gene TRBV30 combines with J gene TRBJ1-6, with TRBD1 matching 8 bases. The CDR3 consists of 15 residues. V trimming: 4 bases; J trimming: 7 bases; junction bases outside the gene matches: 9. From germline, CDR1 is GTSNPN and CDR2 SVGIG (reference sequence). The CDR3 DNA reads TGTGCCTGGACCGAGGACAGGGTCGGAAATTCACCCCTCCACTTT. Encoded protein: CAWTEDRVGNSPLHF.

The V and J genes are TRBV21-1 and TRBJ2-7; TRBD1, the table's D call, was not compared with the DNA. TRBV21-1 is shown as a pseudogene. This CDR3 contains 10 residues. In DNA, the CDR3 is TGTGCCAGCAGGGACAACGAGCAGTACGTC. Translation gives CASRDNEQYV.

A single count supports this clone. CDR3 in DNA: TGTGCCAGCAGTGCAGGGTCTAGCACTGAAGCTTTCTTT. Protein: CASSAGSSTEAFF. V gene TRBV2 combines with J gene TRBJ1-1; D is perhaps TRBD1 (5 bases). CDR3 length: 13 amino acids. Germline CDR1 reads SNHLY; CDR2 reads FYNNEI. Trimming pared 4 bases from V and 4 bases from J, leaving 10 bases between.